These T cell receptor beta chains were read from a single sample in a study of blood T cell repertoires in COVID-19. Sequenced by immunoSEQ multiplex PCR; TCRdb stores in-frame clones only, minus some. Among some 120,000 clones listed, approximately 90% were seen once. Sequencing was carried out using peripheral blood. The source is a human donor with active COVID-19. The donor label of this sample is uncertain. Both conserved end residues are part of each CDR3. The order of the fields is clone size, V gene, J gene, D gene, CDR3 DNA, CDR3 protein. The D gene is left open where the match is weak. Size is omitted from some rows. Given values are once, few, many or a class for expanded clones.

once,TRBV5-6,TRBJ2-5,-,TGTGCCAGCCTAGGGGCTACCCAGTACCAAGAGACCCAGTACTTC,CASLGATQYQETQYF
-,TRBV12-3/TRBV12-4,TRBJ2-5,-,TGTGCCAGCAGTTTAGTGTCGGAGACCCAGTACTTC,CASSLVSETQYF
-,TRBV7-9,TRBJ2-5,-,TGTGCCAGCAGCTTAGTTGGGGCGAGAGGGACCCAGTACTTC,CASSLVGARGTQYF
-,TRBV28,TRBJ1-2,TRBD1,TGTGCCAGCAGTTTCATTCCCGCCACAGGGGGCTTACGTGGCTACACCTTC,CASSFIPATGGLRGYTF
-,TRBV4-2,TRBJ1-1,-,TGTGCCAGCAGCCAAGATCCAGGGCGGCAGGACACTGAAGCTTTCTTT,CASSQDPGRQDTEAFF
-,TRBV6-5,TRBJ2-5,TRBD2,TGTGCCAGCAGTTTAGCGGGGGGCCCCCGGTACTTC,CASSLAGGPRYF
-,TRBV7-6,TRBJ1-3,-,TGTGCCAGCAGCTTAGCCGGACAAAAAGGAAACACCATATATTTT,CASSLAGQKGNTIYF
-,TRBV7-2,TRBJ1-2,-,TGTGCCAGCAGCTCACACTCAGACACGGATGGCTACACCTTC,CASSSHSDTDGYTF
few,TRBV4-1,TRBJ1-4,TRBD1,TGCGCCAGCAGCCCCGTTCAGGGGGTGAATGAAAAACTGTTTTTT,CASSPVQGVNEKLFF
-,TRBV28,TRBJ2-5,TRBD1,TGTGCCAGCAGGTGGCGGGACAGGGGTAGCGAGACCCAGTACTTC,CASRWRDRGSETQYF
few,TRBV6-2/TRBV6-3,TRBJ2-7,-,TGTGCCAGCAGTTACTCGAGGAGGGTTAAATCCCACGAGCAGTACTTC,CASSYSRRVKSHEQYF
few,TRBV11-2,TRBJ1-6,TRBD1,TGTGCCAGCAGCTTTCGGACAGGGACTTCACCCCTCCACTTT,CASSFRTGTSPLHF
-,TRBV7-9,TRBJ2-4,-,TGTGCCAGCAGCGACTTCGGGGAGGCCAAAAACATTCAGTACTTC,CASSDFGEAKNIQYF
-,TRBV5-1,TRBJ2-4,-,TGCGCCATCAAAGGAGGGTGGCCTTTTGACTTC,CAIKGGWPFDF
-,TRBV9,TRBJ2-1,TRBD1,TGTGCCAGCAGCGGGACAGGGAGCTCCTACAATGAGCAGTTCTTC,CASSGTGSSYNEQFF
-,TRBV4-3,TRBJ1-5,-,TGCGCCAGCAGCCAAGAATTTAGGGGGTGGCAGCCCCAGCATTTT,CASSQEFRGWQPQHF
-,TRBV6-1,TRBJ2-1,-,TGTGCCAGCAGTGAATCATTAGCGGAAAAGCAGTTCTTC,CASSESLAEKQFF
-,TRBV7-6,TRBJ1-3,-,TGTGCCAGCAGCCAAGGACATATCTCTGGAAACACCATATATTTT,CASSQGHISGNTIYF
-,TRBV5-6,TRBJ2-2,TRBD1,TGTGCCAGCAGCCTGGGACAGGGGTTTGGCGGGGAGCTGTTTTTT,CASSLGQGFGGELFF
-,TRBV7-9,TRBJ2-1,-,TGTGCCAGCAGCTTATATACAGGGAGAAGGTCCTACAATGAGCAGTTCTTC,CASSLYTGRRSYNEQFF
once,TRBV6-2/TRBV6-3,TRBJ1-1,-,TGTGCCAGCAGCCTTTGGGAGGGGACTGTGAACACTGAAGCTTTCTTT,CASSLWEGTVNTEAFF
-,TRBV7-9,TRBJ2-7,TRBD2,TGTGCCAGCAGCTTAGCCGGACCGGGGGGGGCCGAGCAGTACTTC,CASSLAGPGGAEQYF
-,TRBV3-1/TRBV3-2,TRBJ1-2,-,TGTGCCAGCAGCCAAGATATTGGCTACACCTTC,CASSQDIGYTF